This record concerns one T cell receptor beta chain sequence. Its antigen is as yet unknown. This entry belongs to a study of T-cell memory formation after mild COVID-19. General study points: CD4/CD8 balance characterized clones contracting day 15 to 85, and CD4+ skew characterized later expanders. There were some responding clones in pre-infection memory, which suggested that cross-reactive memory had joined.

5'RACE primed at constant segments yielded TCR alpha and TCR beta cDNA libraries bearing sample barcodes and UMIs. TCRdb re-called the 5' RACE reads through MiXCR, storing one row per CDR3 protein. This sample has 300,000 to 400,000 distinct CDR3 sequences, with roughly 15% found just once. Per germline, CDR1 SEHNR and CDR2 FQNEAQ (reference sequence). V was pared by 4 bases and J by 0 bases, with 8 bases of the junction left unmatched. There are 16 residues in the CDR3. Specimen: PBMCs or a T cell subset sorted from them (not recorded which). J is TRBJ2-7 and V is TRBV7-9, with 8 positions matching TRBD2. The clonotype was recovered from a man aged 18 to 29 who had mild COVID-19 (a few samples of this study predate the infection). Cell type and time point are not known. CDR3 in amino acids: CASSSIGGGTSYEQYF. In nucleotides, the CDR3 is TGTGCCAGCAGCTCCATTGGCGGGGGGACCTCCTACGAGCAGTACTTC.